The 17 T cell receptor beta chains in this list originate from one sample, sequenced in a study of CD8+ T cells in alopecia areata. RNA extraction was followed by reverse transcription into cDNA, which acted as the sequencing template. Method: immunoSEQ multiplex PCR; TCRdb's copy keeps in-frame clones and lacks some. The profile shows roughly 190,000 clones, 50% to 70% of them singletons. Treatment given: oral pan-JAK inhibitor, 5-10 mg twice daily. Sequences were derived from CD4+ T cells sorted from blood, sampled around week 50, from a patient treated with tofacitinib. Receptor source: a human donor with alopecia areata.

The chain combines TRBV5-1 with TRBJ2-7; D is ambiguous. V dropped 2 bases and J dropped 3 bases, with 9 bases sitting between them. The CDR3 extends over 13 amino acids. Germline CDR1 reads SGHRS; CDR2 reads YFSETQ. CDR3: CASSLSLDYEQYF. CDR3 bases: TGCGCCAGCAGCTTATCGTTGGACTACGAGCAGTACTTC.

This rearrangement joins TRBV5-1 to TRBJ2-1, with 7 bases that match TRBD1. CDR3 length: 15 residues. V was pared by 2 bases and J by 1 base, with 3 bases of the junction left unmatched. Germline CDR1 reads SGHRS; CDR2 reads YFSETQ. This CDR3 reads CASSLEDRSYNEQFF. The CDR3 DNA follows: TGCGCCAGCAGCTTAGAGGACAGGTCCTACAATGAGCAGTTCTTC.

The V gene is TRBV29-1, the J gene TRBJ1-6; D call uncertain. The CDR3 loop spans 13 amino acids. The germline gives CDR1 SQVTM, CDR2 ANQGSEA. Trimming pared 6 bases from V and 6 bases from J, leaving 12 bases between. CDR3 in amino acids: CSVAGEGNSPLHF. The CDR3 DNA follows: TGCAGCGTGGCCGGAGAGGGTAATTCACCCCTCCACTTT.

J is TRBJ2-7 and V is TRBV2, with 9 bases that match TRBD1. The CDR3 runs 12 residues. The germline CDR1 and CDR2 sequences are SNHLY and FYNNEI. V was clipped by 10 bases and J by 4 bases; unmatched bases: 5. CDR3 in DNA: TGTGCCACCCGGGACAGGGCTTACGAGCAGTACTTC. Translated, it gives CATRDRAYEQYF.

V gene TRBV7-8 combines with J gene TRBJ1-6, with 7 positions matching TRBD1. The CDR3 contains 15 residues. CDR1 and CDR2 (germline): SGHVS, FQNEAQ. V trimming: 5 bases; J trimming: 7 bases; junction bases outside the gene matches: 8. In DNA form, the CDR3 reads TGTGCCAGCAGCCGACAGACAGGGCAGAATTCACCCCTCCACTTT. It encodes CASSRQTGQNSPLHF.

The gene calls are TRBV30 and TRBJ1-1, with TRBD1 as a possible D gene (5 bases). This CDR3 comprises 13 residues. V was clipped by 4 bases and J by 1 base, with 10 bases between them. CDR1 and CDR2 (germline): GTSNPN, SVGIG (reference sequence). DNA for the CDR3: TGTGCCTGGACCCCGGGACCGAACACTGAAGCTTTCTTT. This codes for CAWTPGPNTEAFF.

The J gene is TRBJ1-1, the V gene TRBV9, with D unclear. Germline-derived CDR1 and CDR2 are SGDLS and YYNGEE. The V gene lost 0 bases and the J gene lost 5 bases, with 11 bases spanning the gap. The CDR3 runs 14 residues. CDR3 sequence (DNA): TGTGCCAGCAGCGTAGGAGGGTTTGATACTGAAGCTTTCTTT. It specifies CASSVGGFDTEAFF.

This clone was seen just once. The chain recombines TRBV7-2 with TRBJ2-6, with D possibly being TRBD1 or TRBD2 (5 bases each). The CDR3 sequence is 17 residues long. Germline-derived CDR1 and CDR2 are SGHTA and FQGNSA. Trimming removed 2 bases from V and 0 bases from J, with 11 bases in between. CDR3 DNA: TGTGCCAGCAGCTTACAGGGACGGAGCTCTGGGGCCAACGTCCTGACTTTC. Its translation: CASSLQGRSSGANVLTF.

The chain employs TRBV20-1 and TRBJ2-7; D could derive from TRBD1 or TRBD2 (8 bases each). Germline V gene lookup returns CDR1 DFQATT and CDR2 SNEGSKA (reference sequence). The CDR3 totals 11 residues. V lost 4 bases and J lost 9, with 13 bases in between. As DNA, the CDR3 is TGCAGTGCTATTAGCGGGACAGGGCAGTACTTC. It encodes CSAISGTGQYF.

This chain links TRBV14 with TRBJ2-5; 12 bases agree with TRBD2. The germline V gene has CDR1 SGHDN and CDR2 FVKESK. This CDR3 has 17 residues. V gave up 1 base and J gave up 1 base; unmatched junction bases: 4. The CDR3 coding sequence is TGTGCCAGCAGCCAAGGCTTGACTAGCGGGGGCCAAGAGACCCAGTACTTC. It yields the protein CASSQGLTSGGQETQYF.

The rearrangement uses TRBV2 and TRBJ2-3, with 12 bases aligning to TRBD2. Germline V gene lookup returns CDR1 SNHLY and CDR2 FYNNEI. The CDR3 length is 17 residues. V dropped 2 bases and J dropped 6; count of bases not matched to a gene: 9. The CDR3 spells CASSEIGTSGYQDTQYF. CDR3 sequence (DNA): TGTGCCAGCAGTGAAATTGGGACTAGCGGGTACCAGGATACGCAGTATTTT.

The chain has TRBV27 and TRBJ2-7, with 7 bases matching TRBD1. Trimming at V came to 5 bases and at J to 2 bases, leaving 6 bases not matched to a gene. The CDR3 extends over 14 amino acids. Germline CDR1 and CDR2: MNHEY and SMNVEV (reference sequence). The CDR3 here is CASSLLGQAYEQYF. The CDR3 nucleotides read TGTGCCAGCAGTCTACTTGGACAGGCCTACGAGCAGTACTTC.

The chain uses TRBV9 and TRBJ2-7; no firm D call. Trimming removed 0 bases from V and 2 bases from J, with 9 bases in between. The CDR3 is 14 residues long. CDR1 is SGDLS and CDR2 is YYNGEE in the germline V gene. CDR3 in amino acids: CASSVADGPYEQYF. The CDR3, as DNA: TGTGCCAGCAGCGTAGCCGACGGGCCCTACGAGCAGTACTTC.

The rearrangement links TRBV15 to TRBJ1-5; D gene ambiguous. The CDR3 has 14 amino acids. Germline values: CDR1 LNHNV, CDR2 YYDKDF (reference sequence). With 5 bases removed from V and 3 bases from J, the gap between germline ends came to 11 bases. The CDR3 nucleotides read TGTGCCACCAGCCCCGGGGAGCCCAATCAGCCCCAGCATTTT. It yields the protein CATSPGEPNQPQHF.

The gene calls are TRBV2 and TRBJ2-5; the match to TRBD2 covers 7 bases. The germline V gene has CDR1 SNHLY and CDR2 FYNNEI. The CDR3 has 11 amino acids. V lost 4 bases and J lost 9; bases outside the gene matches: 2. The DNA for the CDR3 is TGTGCCAGCAGTGTGGGGAGGGCCCAGTACTTC. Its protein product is CASSVGRAQYF.

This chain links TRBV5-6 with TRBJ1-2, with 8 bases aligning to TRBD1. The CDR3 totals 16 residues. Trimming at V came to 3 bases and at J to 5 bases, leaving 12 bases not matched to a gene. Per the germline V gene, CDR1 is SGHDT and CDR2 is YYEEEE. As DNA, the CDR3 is TGTGCCAGCAGCTCAACTCGGGACAGGCTATTTTATGGCTACACCTTC. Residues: CASSSTRDRLFYGYTF.

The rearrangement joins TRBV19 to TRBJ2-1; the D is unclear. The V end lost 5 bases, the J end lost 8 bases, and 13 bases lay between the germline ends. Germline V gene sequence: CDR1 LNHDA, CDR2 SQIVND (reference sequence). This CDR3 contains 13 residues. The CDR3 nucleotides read TGTGCCAGTAGTCCGGGCCCGGCCGATGAGCAGTTCTTC. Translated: CASSPGPADEQFF. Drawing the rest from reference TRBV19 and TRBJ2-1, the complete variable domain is DGGITQSPKYLFRKEGQNVTLSCEQNLNHDAMYWYRQDPGQGLRLIYYSQIVNDFQKGDIAEGYSVSREKKESFPLTVTSAQKNPTAFYLCASSPGPADEQFFGPGTRLTVL.